A selection of T cell receptor beta chains follows, all from one sample in a study of T cell changes during pregnancy in multiple sclerosis. Here immunoSEQ multiplex PCR was the method, and the copy in TCRdb shows in-frame clones only, minus some. The sample includes about 52,000 clones, roughly 92% seen only once; the top ten take approximately 0.4%. Sequenced here: CD4+ T cells from peripheral blood mononuclear cells, sampled before pregnancy. The receptors derive from a female donor with multiple sclerosis, enrolled in a pregnancy study. CDR3s include the opening cysteine and the closing phenylalanine or tryptophan. D genes are given only for firm matches. Size is stated for part of the rows, as once, few or many counts, or as a class when the clone is expanded.

NA	NA	TRBJ2-7	TRBV5-1	TGCGCCAGCAGCTTAAGGTCTTCCGGGGGATACTACGAGCAGTACTTC	CASSLRSSGGYYEQYF
NA	NA	TRBJ2-1	TRBV5-1	TGCGCCAGCAGCTTGGAGGGACAATTTTACAATGAGCAGTTCTTC	CASSLEGQFYNEQFF
NA	TRBD1	TRBJ1-5	TRBV10-3	TGTGCCATCAGTGAGGGACAGGGTGATCAGCCCCAGCATTTT	CAISEGQGDQPQHF
NA	NA	TRBJ2-1	TRBV15	TGTGCCACCAGCGTCGGACTTACCTCCTACAATGAGCAGTTCTTC	CATSVGLTSYNEQFF
once	NA	TRBJ2-1	TRBV2	TGTGCCAGCAGTGAATCCTGGGGAGCGGAGCAGTTCTTC	CASSESWGAEQFF
NA	TRBD1	TRBJ2-7	TRBV6-5	TGTGCCACCCAACCCGGACAGGGGCCCCGCTACGAGCAGTACTTC	CATQPGQGPRYEQYF
NA	NA	TRBJ1-1	TRBV5-6	TGTGCCAGCAGCTTCGGACACTGGAATACTGAAGCTTTCTTT	CASSFGHWNTEAFF
NA	TRBD1	TRBJ2-3	TRBV11-2	TGTGCCAGCAGCTCGATCCGGGACAGCTTCACAGATACGCAGTATTTT	CASSSIRDSFTDTQYF
NA	TRBD2	TRBJ2-2	TRBV6-1	TGTGCCAGCAGTGAAGCCTGGACTAGCGGGGCGAACACCGGGGAGCTGTTTTTT	CASSEAWTSGANTGELFF
NA	TRBD1	TRBJ2-4	TRBV28	TGTGCCAGCAGCCCTCAGGGGGCCCGTAGGGACATTCAGTACTTC	CASSPQGARRDIQYF
NA	TRBD2	TRBJ2-7	TRBV5-1	TGCGCCAGCAGCTTGGGGTGGGGGGGAGACGAGCAGTACTTC	CASSLGWGGDEQYF
NA	TRBD1	TRBJ1-2	TRBV27	TGTGCCAGCAGCCCGGGACAGAGTAACTATGGCTACACCTTC	CASSPGQSNYGYTF
few	TRBD1	TRBJ1-1	TRBV30	TGTGCCTGGACTCCACGAAGGGGACAGGGAATGTGGGAAGCTTTCTTT	CAWTPRRGQGMWEAFF
NA	NA	TRBJ2-5	TRBV21-1	TGTGCCCTCCCTAGTGCCAGCAGCAATCGCGAGGGCACGTCAGAGACCCAGTACTTC	CALPSASSNREGTSETQYF
NA	TRBD2	TRBJ2-2	TRBV5-1	TGCGCCAGCAGTGCTAGCGGGAGGGCCGACGGGGAGCTGTTTTTT	CASSASGRADGELFF
NA	NA	TRBJ2-5	TRBV7-8	TGTGCCAGCAGCTTAGCCGGGGGAGGTGTGTCGGGAGAGACCCAGTACTTC	CASSLAGGGVSGETQYF
NA	NA	TRBJ2-1	TRBV4-2	TGTGCCAGCAGCCAGGCGGGCGGAGGGACTCCAAATGAGCAGTTCTTC	CASSQAGGGTPNEQFF
NA	NA	TRBJ2-1	TRBV6-6	TGTGCCAGCACTACGGGGCGGGAAAGCTCCTACAATGAGCAGTTCTTC	CASTTGRESSYNEQFF
NA	NA	TRBJ2-1	TRBV6-5	TGTGCCAGCAGTTACGCACCCCTCATCAGGGCTGAGCAGTTCTTC	CASSYAPLIRAEQFF
NA	TRBD2	TRBJ2-7	TRBV11-3	TGTGCCAGCAGCCAGCGGGGAAGCTCCTACGAGCAGTACTTC	CASSQRGSSYEQYF
once	TRBD2	TRBJ2-2	TRBV18	TGTGCCAGCTCACTAAACCGTGTAGCGGGATACACCGGGGAGCTGTTTTTT	CASSLNRVAGYTGELFF
NA	NA	TRBJ2-7	TRBV5-1	TGCGCCAGCAGCTTGCCTCAGGGTTCTGGTGAGCAGTACTTC	CASSLPQGSGEQYF
NA	NA	TRBJ2-1	TRBV5-1	TGCGCCAGCAGCTTGGCCTTTAGCTCCTACAATGAGCAGTTCTTC	CASSLAFSSYNEQFF
NA	NA	TRBJ2-3	TRBV14	TGTGCCAGCAGCCAAGCCGGGATTCTCACAGATACGCAGTATTTT	CASSQAGILTDTQYF
once	NA	TRBJ2-7	TRBV28	TGTGCCAGCTTGGCCCGGCCAGGGAAGGGCTACGAGCAGTACTTC	CASLARPGKGYEQYF
NA	NA	TRBJ2-3	TRBV10-3	TGTGCCATCAGTGGAAACGGTTTCACAGATACGCAGTATTTT	CAISGNGFTDTQYF
NA	NA	TRBJ1-5	TRBV14	TGTGCCAGCAGCCAAGGGTTGGGGGGTCATGCGCCCCAGCATTTT	CASSQGLGGHAPQHF
NA	NA	TRBJ1-2	TRBV4-2	TGTGCCAGCAGCCAAGAAGGTCGGCGGAACTATGGCTACACCTTC	CASSQEGRRNYGYTF
NA	TRBD2	TRBJ2-2	TRBV5-4	TGTGCCAGCAGCGCTCGACTAGCGAGGAACACCGGGGAGCTGTTTTTT	CASSARLARNTGELFF
NA	NA	TRBJ2-3	TRBV7-9	TGTGCCAGCAGCTTAGGGACTAGCACAGATACGCAGTATTTT	CASSLGTSTDTQYF
NA	TRBD1	TRBJ2-1	TRBV13	TGTGCCAGCAGGGTCAGGGACAGCAATGAGCAGTTCTTC	CASRVRDSNEQFF
NA	TRBD1	TRBJ2-7	TRBV6-6	TGTGCCAGCAGTTGGGGGACAGTCACCTCCTACGAGCAGTACTTC	CASSWGTVTSYEQYF
NA	TRBD2	TRBJ2-1	TRBV19	TGTGCCAGTAGTCCCCGGACTAGCGGATACTCCTACAATGAGCAGTTCTTC	CASSPRTSGYSYNEQFF
NA	TRBD2	TRBJ2-3	TRBV14	TGTGCCAGCAGCCAAGATACTAGCGGGGGAGATACGCAGTATTTT	CASSQDTSGGDTQYF
NA	NA	TRBJ2-7	TRBV2	TGTGCCAGCAGCCGAGGAGCCTACGAGCAGTACTTC	CASSRGAYEQYF
NA	TRBD1	TRBJ2-5	TRBV28	TGTGCCAGCAGACCCTACGGACAGGGGGCTTCGGAGACCCAGTACTTC	CASRPYGQGASETQYF
NA	NA	TRBJ2-1	TRBV18	TGTGCCAGCTCGCCGATAGGGACTGTTTCCTACAATGAGCAGTTCTTC	CASSPIGTVSYNEQFF
once	NA	TRBJ2-7	TRBV7-8	TGTGCCAGCAGCTTAGGGGGGGGGCCAAACGAGCAGTACTTC	CASSLGGGPNEQYF
NA	NA	TRBJ2-5	TRBV11-2	TGTGCCAGCAGCTCCGGGGGTTTCCAAGAGACCCAGTACTTC	CASSSGGFQETQYF
NA	NA	TRBJ2-3	TRBV30	TGTGCCTGGAGTCCACCCAGGGTATCATCAGATACGCAGTATTTT	CAWSPPRVSSDTQYF
NA	NA	TRBJ2-7	TRBV6-1	TGTGCCAGCAGTGAATGGGTGGCGGGGTCCTACGAGCAGTACTTC	CASSEWVAGSYEQYF
NA	TRBD1	TRBJ1-5	TRBV19	TGTGCCAGTCTTTCAACTATCAAAGGGACAGGGGGCTTATATAGCAATCAGCCCCAGCATTTT	CASLSTIKGTGGLYSNQPQHF
NA	TRBD1	TRBJ2-7	TRBV10-3	TGTGCCATCAGTCCGGGACAGGGTATCTACGAGCAGTACTTC	CAISPGQGIYEQYF
NA	NA	TRBJ2-5	TRBV19	TGTGCCAGTAGTCAACCCGGGAGAAGAGGAGAGACCCAGTACTTC	CASSQPGRRGETQYF
many	NA	TRBJ2-2	TRBV18	TGTGCCAGCTCACCCGAACGGCCAGCGGGCACCGGGGAGCTGTTTTTT	CASSPERPAGTGELFF
NA	TRBD2	TRBJ2-5	TRBV5-8	TGTGCCAGCAGCTTTAACGTCAACGGACTAGCGTACTTC	CASSFNVNGLAYF
NA	TRBD1	TRBJ2-7	TRBV19	TGTGCCAGTAGTGCCGGGACAGGGGGTGCCTACGAGCAGTACTTC	CASSAGTGGAYEQYF
NA	NA	TRBJ2-3	TRBV2	TGTGCCAGCAGTGGCGCCAGGGGCACAGATACGCAGTATTTT	CASSGARGTDTQYF
NA	TRBD2	TRBJ2-3	TRBV5-1	TGCGCCAGCAGCTTGGCCAGCCTCGGGAGGCTGGGAGATACGCAGTATTTT	CASSLASLGRLGDTQYF
few	TRBD1	TRBJ2-5	TRBV10-3	TGTGCCATGGGACAGGGAGAGACCCAGTACTTC	CAMGQGETQYF
NA	NA	TRBJ2-2	TRBV27	TGTGCCAGCAGTTATGAGGTCACCGGGGAGCTGTTTTTT	CASSYEVTGELFF
NA	TRBD1	TRBJ1-4	TRBV29-1	TGCAGCGTGGCCGGGACAGGGACGAGGGAAAAACTGTTTTTT	CSVAGTGTREKLFF
once	TRBD2	TRBJ2-7	TRBV9	TGTGCCAGCAGCGTAGATGCTAGCGGGGGCCCTATGGACGAGCAGTACTTC	CASSVDASGGPMDEQYF
NA	TRBD2	TRBJ2-3	TRBV30	TGTGCCTGGGTTAAAGGTCCGGGACTAGCGAGGACAGATACGCAGTATTTT	CAWVKGPGLARTDTQYF
NA	TRBD1	TRBJ2-7	TRBV10-3	TGTGCCATCAGGGGGACCGGGACAGGACTTTCCGAGCAGTACTTC	CAIRGTGTGLSEQYF
NA	NA	TRBJ2-7	TRBV19	TGTGCCAGTAGTATCTCCGGTGGCCGCCTAGGCGGCGAGCAGTACTTC	CASSISGGRLGGEQYF
once	TRBD2	TRBJ2-3	TRBV5-4	TGTGCCAGCAGCCCCGGGACTAGCGGGATGACAGATACGCAGTATTTT	CASSPGTSGMTDTQYF
NA	NA	TRBJ2-1	TRBV5-1	TGCGCCAGCAGCTTGGGGACAGAGTACAATGAGCAGTTCTTC	CASSLGTEYNEQFF
NA	NA	TRBJ2-4	TRBV27	TGTGCCAGCAGTTCCCTTCTCGGGATAGCCAAAAACATTCAGTACTTC	CASSSLLGIAKNIQYF